What follows are 29 T cell receptor beta chains derived from one specimen sequenced in a study of early stage breast cancer tumors. TCRdb's table, derived via immunoSEQ multiplex PCR, lists solely in-frame clones and lacks some. Found here are about 25,000 clones, over 60% of them singletons; the top ten hold about a tenth. The sequenced material came from breast tumor tissue. All receptors come from a person between 55 and 70 years old with breast cancer.

This chain uses TRBV7-3 with TRBJ2-2, with 12 bases matching TRBD2. The CDR3 runs to 15 residues. The J segment lost 5 bases and the V segment lost 5 bases, leaving 3 bases of the junction unmatched. CDR1 and CDR2 from the germline V gene are SGHTA and FQGTGA. For the CDR3, the DNA is TGTGCCAGCAGCCGTGGACTAGCGGGAACCGGGGAGCTGTTTTTT. Translated: CASSRGLAGTGELFF. The full variable domain, completed using reference TRBV7-3 and TRBJ2-2, is GAGVSQTPSNKVTEKGKYVELRCDPISGHTALYWYRQSLGQGPEFLIYFQGTGAADDSGLPNDRFFAVRPEGSVSTLKIQRTERGDSAVYLCASSRGLAGTGELFFGEGSRLTVL.

The chain is built from TRBV7-2 and TRBJ1-3; possibly TRBD1 for D (5 bases). Germline CDR1 reads SGHTA; CDR2 reads FQGNSA. The CDR3 spans 14 residues. The V gene lost 7 bases and the J gene lost 8 bases, with 18 bases spanning the gap. CDR3 nucleotide sequence: TGTGCCAGCAACCCAGGGCCTGTCCGGGACACCATATATTTT. Translation gives CASNPGPVRDTIYF.

In nucleotides, the CDR3 is TGTGCCAGCAGCTTGGCCGCAGGGAGGAACATTCAGTACTTC. This sequence encodes CASSLAAGRNIQYF. The V and J genes are TRBV5-5 and TRBJ2-4, with D maybe TRBD2 (6 bases). The CDR3 consists of 14 residues. Looked up from germline, CDR1 is SGHKS and CDR2 is YYEKEE (reference sequence). V was pared by 0 bases and J by 7 bases, with 11 bases between.

The V and J genes are TRBV9 and TRBJ1-1; D is perhaps TRBD1 (6 bases). Germline V gene data show CDR1 as SGDLS and CDR2 as YYNGEE. The CDR3 runs 17 residues. Deletions cut 2 bases from V and 6 bases from J, with 23 bases between. The CDR3 region is CASSVDSRGGYGAEAFF. CDR3 nucleotide sequence: TGTGCCAGCAGCGTGGACTCCAGGGGAGGGTATGGCGCTGAAGCTTTCTTT.

The chain couples TRBV28 to TRBJ2-7; 9 bases fit TRBD1. The J segment lost 5 bases and the V segment lost 4 bases, leaving 6 bases of the junction unmatched. The CDR3 is made up of 14 amino acids. Germline assignment: CDR1 MDHEN and CDR2 SYDVKM. CDR3 sequence: CASSSNRGLDEQYF. The DNA of the CDR3 is TGTGCCAGCAGTTCAAACAGGGGGCTGGACGAGCAGTACTTC.

This chain uses TRBV6-1 with TRBJ1-6; D possibly corresponds to TRBD1 (5 bases). This CDR3 has 14 amino acids. V shed 10 bases and J shed 7 bases, with 17 bases lying between them. Germline V CDR1 and CDR2: MNHNS, SASEGT. The chain's CDR3 is CATPAGQANSPLHF. CDR3 DNA sequence: TGTGCCACCCCAGCGGGGCAGGCCAATTCACCCCTCCACTTT.

The V and J genes are TRBV29-1 and TRBJ2-6; the match to TRBD1 covers 7 bases. CDR3 length equals 16 residues. CDR1 is SQVTM, CDR2 ANQGSEA, per germline. With 5 bases clipped from V and 1 base from J, the junction kept 8 bases outside the gene matches. DNA for the CDR3: TGCAGCGTTACGGGACAGCCCGCTTCTGGGGCCAACGTCCTGACTTTC. Translated: CSVTGQPASGANVLTF. Drawing the rest from reference TRBV29-1 and TRBJ2-6, the complete variable domain is SAVISQKPSRDICQRGTSLTIQCQVDSQVTMMFWYRQQPGQSLTLIATANQGSEATYESGFVIDKFPISRPNLTFSTLTVSNMSPEDSSIYLCSVTGQPASGANVLTFGAGSRLTVL.

This clone has a handful of counts. The V call is TRBV5-1, the J call TRBJ2-7; TRBD2 agrees at 8 bases. Germline V gene data show CDR1 as SGHRS and CDR2 as YFSETQ. The CDR3 extends over 13 amino acids. Losses at the gene ends were 4 bases for V and 6 bases for J; bases not matched to a gene: 6. The CDR3 here is CASSRGLAAEQYF. DNA of the CDR3: TGCGCCAGCAGCCGCGGACTAGCTGCCGAGCAGTACTTC.

The gene calls are TRBV16 and TRBJ2-2, with D tentatively TRBD1 (6 bases). Between the trimmed V and J ends, which lost 2 bases and 7 bases, there was a span of 8 bases. CDR3 length equals 13 residues. The germline V gene has CDR1 KGHSY and CDR2 FQNENV. For the CDR3, the DNA is TGTGCCAGCAGCCAAAGCAGGGGCGGGGAGCTGTTTTTT. This translates into CASSQSRGGELFF.

V is TRBV19 and J is TRBJ2-7, with a tentative D call TRBD2 (7 bases). The germline V gene has CDR1 LNHDA and CDR2 SQIVND (reference sequence). V was cut by 6 bases and J by 3 bases, with 12 bases left in between. The CDR3 is made up of 13 amino acids. CDR3 bases: TGTGCCAGTAGGCCAGCGGGACACTACGAGCAGTACTTC. Translated, it gives CASRPAGHYEQYF.

J is TRBJ1-3 and V is TRBV18; TRBD1 agrees at 7 bases. CDR3 length: 15 amino acids. Trimming took 3 bases from V and 4 from J; bases not matched to a gene: 6. CDR1 is KGHSH and CDR2 is LQKENI in the germline V gene. CDR3 bases: TGTGCCAGCTCACCTCTGGGGACAGAGGGAAACACCATATATTTT. Residues: CASSPLGTEGNTIYF.

The rearrangement links TRBV20-1 to TRBJ1-1; no reliable D call. This CDR3 has 11 amino acids. CDR1 DFQATT and CDR2 SNEGSKA come from the germline V gene (reference sequence). The V end was cut by 8 bases, the J end by 0 bases, with 7 bases between. The CDR3 loop is CSRVLNTEAFF. CDR3 coding DNA: TGCAGTCGGGTGTTGAACACTGAAGCTTTCTTT.

V and J are TRBV28 and TRBJ2-7, with TRBD2 identical over 11 bases. The CDR3 extends over 14 amino acids. Germline values: CDR1 MDHEN, CDR2 SYDVKM. Trimming at V came to 5 bases and at J to 2 bases, leaving 2 bases not matched to a gene. The CDR3 DNA reads TGTGCCAGCAGTCTAGCGGGAGGAGCCTACGAGCAGTACTTC. This encodes CASSLAGGAYEQYF.

J is TRBJ1-5 and V is TRBV6-5, with D maybe TRBD1 (6 bases). Trimming shortened V by 6 bases and J by 2 bases, and 11 bases separated the two germline ends. CDR1 MNHEY and CDR2 SVGAGI come from the germline V gene. CDR3 length equals 14 residues. This CDR3 is CASRGGGGNQPQHF. The CDR3, as DNA: TGTGCCAGCAGAGGGGGGGGAGGCAATCAGCCCCAGCATTTT.

This clone has a single count. V usage is TRBV18 and J usage is TRBJ2-7; the D gene is possibly TRBD1 (6 bases). CDR3 length: 14 residues. The V end lost 0 bases, the J end lost 4 bases, and 10 bases lay between the germline ends. Germline CDR1 KGHSH, CDR2 LQKENI. Here the CDR3 reads CASSPPGTTYEQYF. CDR3 nucleotides: TGTGCCAGCTCACCACCGGGGACAACGTACGAGCAGTACTTC.

The chain recombines TRBV7-9 with TRBJ2-2; 8 nucleotides match TRBD2. V shed 3 bases, J shed 6 bases, and the junction held 6 bases outside the gene matches. Germline assignment: CDR1 SEHNR and CDR2 FQNEAQ (reference sequence). The CDR3 loop spans 15 amino acids. Here the CDR3 reads CASSLGSGGPGELFF. The CDR3 region has the DNA TGTGCCAGCAGCTTGGGATCGGGGGGGCCCGGGGAGCTGTTTTTT.

The V and J genes are TRBV6-5 and TRBJ2-1, with TRBD2 matching over 9 bases. The CDR3 is made up of 14 amino acids. CDR1 is MNHEY, CDR2 SVGAGI, per germline. Trimming took 5 bases from V and 8 from J; bases not matched to a gene: 7. The CDR3 spells CASSRPAGGHEQFF. The CDR3 nucleotides are TGTGCCAGCAGTAGGCCAGCGGGGGGTCATGAGCAGTTCTTC.

V gene TRBV29-1 combines with J gene TRBJ1-2; 10 bases align to TRBD1. The length of the CDR3 is 14 residues. Germline CDR1 SQVTM, CDR2 ANQGSEA. After removal of 3 bases from V and 3 bases from J, the junction contained 4 bases not matched to a gene. The CDR3 region has the DNA TGCAGCGTTGACGTGGGGACAGGGGACTATGGCTACACCTTC. This sequence encodes CSVDVGTGDYGYTF. Full variable domain (missing parts from reference TRBV29-1 and TRBJ1-2): SAVISQKPSRDICQRGTSLTIQCQVDSQVTMMFWYRQQPGQSLTLIATANQGSEATYESGFVIDKFPISRPNLTFSTLTVSNMSPEDSSIYLCSVDVGTGDYGYTFGSGTRLTVV.

J is TRBJ1-1 and V is TRBV5-1; 8 bases agree with TRBD1. The CDR3 covers 14 residues. Germline lookup yields CDR1 SGHRS and CDR2 YFSETQ. J was trimmed by 4 bases and V by 2 bases; bases with no gene match: 4. The CDR3 bases are TGCGCCAGCAGCTTCCAGGGGGCGGGCACTGAAGCTTTCTTT. Its translation: CASSFQGAGTEAFF.

The J gene is TRBJ2-3, the V gene TRBV30; tentatively, D is TRBD1 (5 bases). Germline CDR1 is GTSNPN and CDR2 is SVGIG (reference sequence). Trimming shortened V by 1 base and J by 6 bases, and 14 bases separated the two germline ends. This CDR3 spans 14 amino acids. This CDR3 reads CAWSGGRVSDTQYF. The CDR3 nucleotides are TGTGCCTGGAGTGGTGGCAGGGTGTCGGATACGCAGTATTTT.

The chain uses TRBV9 and TRBJ2-3; 7 nucleotides agree with TRBD2. CDR1 is SGDLS and CDR2 is YYNGEE in the germline V gene. V lost 0 bases and J lost 2; bases outside the gene matches: 6. This CDR3 region has 16 residues. In DNA, the CDR3 is TGTGCCAGCAGCGTAGGGCTAGCGGCCCACACAGATACGCAGTATTTT. It translates to CASSVGLAAHTDTQYF.

There are a few counts of this clone. This chain uses TRBV28 with TRBJ2-7; 8 bases are shared with TRBD2. Germline CDR1 and CDR2: MDHEN and SYDVKM. The CDR3 sequence is 13 residues long. Trimming at V came to 8 bases and at J to 4 bases, leaving 7 bases not matched to a gene. Here the CDR3 DNA reads TGTGCCAGCCGAAGCGGGAGCAGGTACGAGCAGTACTTC. Amino acids: CASRSGSRYEQYF.

This clone was seen only a few times. The V call is TRBV11-3, the J call TRBJ2-7, with TRBD2 as a possible D gene (5 bases). With 6 bases removed from V and 0 bases from J, the gap between germline ends came to 9 bases. The CDR3 is made up of 13 amino acids. In germline, CDR1 is SGHNT, CDR2 YENEEA. The CDR3 protein is CASRDSLSYEQYF. CDR3 bases: TGTGCCAGCAGGGACTCCCTCTCCTACGAGCAGTACTTC. The full variable domain, completed using reference TRBV11-3 and TRBJ2-7, is EAGVVQSPRYKIIEKKQPVAFWCNPISGHNTLYWYLQNLGQGPELLIRYENEEAVDDSQLPKDRFSAERLKGVDSTLKIQPAELGDSAVYLCASRDSLSYEQYFGPGTRLTVT.

This sequence joins TRBV19 and TRBJ2-1; D might be TRBD2 (5 bases). Germline V lookup: CDR1 LNHDA, CDR2 SQIVND (reference sequence). CDR3 size: 14 residues. Between the trimmed V and J ends, which lost 3 bases and 7 bases, there was a span of 13 bases. CDR3 in amino acids: CASSIGRTGNEQFF. In DNA form, the CDR3 reads TGTGCCAGTAGTATCGGACGGACGGGGAATGAGCAGTTCTTC.

The chain combines TRBV29-1 with TRBJ2-3; tentative D call: TRBD2 (6 bases). Trimming left V 1 base short and J 6 bases short, with 23 bases between. Germline V lookup: CDR1 SQVTM, CDR2 ANQGSEA. There are 17 residues in the CDR3. As DNA, the CDR3 is TGCAGCGTTGAAGGTGGCCTAGACGGGGGAAGAGGGGATACGCAGTATTTT. It is translated as CSVEGGLDGGRGDTQYF.

The genes are TRBV19 and TRBJ2-1, with 7 positions matching TRBD1. V gave up 1 base and J gave up 6 bases; unmatched junction bases: 0. CDR3 size: 13 residues. From germline, CDR1 is LNHDA and CDR2 SQIVND (reference sequence). CDR3 sequence (DNA): TGTGCCAGTAGTATAGGACAGGGCAATGAGCAGTTCTTC. Translation gives CASSIGQGNEQFF.

The V and J genes are TRBV7-8 and TRBJ1-3; 8 bases are a match to TRBD1. V shed 5 bases and J 1 base; nucleotides not matched to a gene: 1. Germline lookup yields CDR1 SGHVS and CDR2 FQNEAQ. CDR3 length: 14 residues. The CDR3 DNA follows: TGTGCCAGCAGCCACAGGGGGTCTGGAAACACCATATATTTT. This codes for CASSHRGSGNTIYF.

This rearrangement joins TRBV6-5 to TRBJ2-5; D unresolved. The CDR3 extends over 13 amino acids. Germline V gene data show CDR1 as MNHEY and CDR2 as SVGAGI. Trimming took off 2 bases at V and 5 bases at J, with 9 bases between the two ends. The CDR3 region has the DNA TGTGCCAGCAGTTACCGGGTGAGGGAGACCCAGTACTTC. It translates to CASSYRVRETQYF.

The chain links TRBV15 to TRBJ1-2, with D possibly TRBD1 on 6 matching bases. V was pared by 0 bases and J by 6 bases, with 20 bases between. This CDR3 region has 17 residues. Germline assignment: CDR1 LNHNV and CDR2 YYDKDF (reference sequence). The CDR3 protein is CATSRDLMRPGDNGYTF. CDR3 nucleotide sequence: TGTGCCACCAGCAGAGATTTAATGCGGCCAGGGGATAATGGCTACACCTTC.